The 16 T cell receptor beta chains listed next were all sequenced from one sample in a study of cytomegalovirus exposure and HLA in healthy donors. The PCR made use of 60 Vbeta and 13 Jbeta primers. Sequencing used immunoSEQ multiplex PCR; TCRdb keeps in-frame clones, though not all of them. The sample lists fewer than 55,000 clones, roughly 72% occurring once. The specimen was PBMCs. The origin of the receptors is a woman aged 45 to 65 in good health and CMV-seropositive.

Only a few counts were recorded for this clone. The CDR3 region has the DNA TGTGCCAGCTCGAAGGACAGCCTCAATGATCCCCAGCATTTT. It specifies CASSKDSLNDPQHF. The rearrangement joins TRBV6-5 to TRBJ1-5; perhaps TRBD1 as D (6 bases). The CDR3 extends over 14 amino acids. Per germline, CDR1 MNHEY and CDR2 SVGAGI. Deletions cut 8 bases from V and 10 bases from J, with 21 bases between.

In nucleotides, the CDR3 is TGTGCCAGCAGTTTACTCCCGGGACAGGGTACAGCCCAAGGGTTTGGCTACACCTTC. It yields the protein CASSLLPGQGTAQGFGYTF. This rearrangement joins TRBV27 to TRBJ1-2, with 9 nucleotides matching TRBD1. The CDR3 is 19 residues long. Germline loops: CDR1 MNHEY, CDR2 SMNVEV (reference sequence). The V segment lost 2 bases and the J segment 7 bases; nucleotides outside the gene matches: 20.

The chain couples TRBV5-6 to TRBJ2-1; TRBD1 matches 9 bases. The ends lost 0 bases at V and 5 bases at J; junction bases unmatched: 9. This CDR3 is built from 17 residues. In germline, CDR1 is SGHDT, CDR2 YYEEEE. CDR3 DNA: TGTGCCAGCAGCTTGGATGGACAGGGGCTCGGGGACAATGAGCAGTTCTTC. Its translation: CASSLDGQGLGDNEQFF.

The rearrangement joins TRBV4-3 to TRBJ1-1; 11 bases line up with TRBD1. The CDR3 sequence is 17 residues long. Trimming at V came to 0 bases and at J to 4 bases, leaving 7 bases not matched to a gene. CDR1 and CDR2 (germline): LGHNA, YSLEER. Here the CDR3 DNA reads TGCGCCAGCAGCCAAGATCGGGGACAGGGGGTCTCCACTGAAGCTTTCTTT. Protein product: CASSQDRGQGVSTEAFF.

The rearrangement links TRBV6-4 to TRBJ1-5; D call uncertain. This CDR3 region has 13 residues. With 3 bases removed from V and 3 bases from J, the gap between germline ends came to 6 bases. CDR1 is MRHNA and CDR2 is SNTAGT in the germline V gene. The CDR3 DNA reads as TGTGCCAGCAGTGAACGGGACAATCAGCCCCAGCATTTT. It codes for CASSERDNQPQHF.

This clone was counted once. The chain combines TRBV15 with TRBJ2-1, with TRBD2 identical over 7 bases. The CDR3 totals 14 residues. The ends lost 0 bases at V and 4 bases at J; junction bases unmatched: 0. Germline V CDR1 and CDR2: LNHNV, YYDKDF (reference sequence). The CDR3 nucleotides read TGTGCCACCAGCAGAGATAGCGGGTACAATGAGCAGTTCTTC. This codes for CATSRDSGYNEQFF.

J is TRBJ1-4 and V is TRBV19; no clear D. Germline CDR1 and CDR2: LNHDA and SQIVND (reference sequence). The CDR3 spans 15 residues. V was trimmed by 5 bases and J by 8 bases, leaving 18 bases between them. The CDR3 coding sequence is TGTGCCAGTAGTTCTTCCTCGAGAGGTGGGGAAAAACTGTTTTTT. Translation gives CASSSSSRGGEKLFF.

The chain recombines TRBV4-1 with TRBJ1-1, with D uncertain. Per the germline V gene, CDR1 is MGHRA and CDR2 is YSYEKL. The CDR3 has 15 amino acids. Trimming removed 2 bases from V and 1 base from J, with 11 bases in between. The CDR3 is CASSQFSGENTEAFF. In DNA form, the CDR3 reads TGCGCCAGCAGCCAATTCTCCGGGGAGAACACTGAAGCTTTCTTT.

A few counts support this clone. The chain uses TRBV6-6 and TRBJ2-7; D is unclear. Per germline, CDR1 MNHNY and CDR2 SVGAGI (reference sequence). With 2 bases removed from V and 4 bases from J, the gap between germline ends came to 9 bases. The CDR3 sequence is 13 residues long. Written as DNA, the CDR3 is TGTGCCAGCAGTTACAGTCAAACATACGAGCAGTACTTC. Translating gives CASSYSQTYEQYF.

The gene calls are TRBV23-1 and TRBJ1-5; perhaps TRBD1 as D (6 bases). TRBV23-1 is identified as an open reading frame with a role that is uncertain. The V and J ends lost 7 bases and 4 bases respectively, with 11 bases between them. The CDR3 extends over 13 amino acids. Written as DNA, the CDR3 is TGCGCCAGCACATACAGGGCTAATCAGCCCCAGCATTTT. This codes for CASTYRANQPQHF.

CDR3 residues: CASSYSGQGGDTEAFF. CDR3 bases: TGTGCCAGCAGTTACTCGGGACAGGGGGGGGACACTGAAGCTTTCTTT. The chain has TRBV6-7 and TRBJ1-1, with TRBD1 identical over 11 bases. TRBV6-7 counts as an open reading frame of uncertain function. The ends lost 0 bases at V and 3 bases at J; junction bases unmatched: 3. The CDR3 totals 16 residues.

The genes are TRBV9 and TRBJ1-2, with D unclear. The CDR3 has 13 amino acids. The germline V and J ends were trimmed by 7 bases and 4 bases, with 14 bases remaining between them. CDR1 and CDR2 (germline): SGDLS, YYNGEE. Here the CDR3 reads CASGQAGSYGYTF. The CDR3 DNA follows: TGTGCCAGCGGCCAGGCGGGGAGCTATGGCTACACCTTC.

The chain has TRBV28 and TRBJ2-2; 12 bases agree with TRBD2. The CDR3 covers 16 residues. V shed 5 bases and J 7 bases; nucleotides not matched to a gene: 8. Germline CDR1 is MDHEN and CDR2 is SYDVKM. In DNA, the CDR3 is TGTGCCAGCAGTCGTCGACTAGCGGGAGTTAACGGGGAGCTGTTTTTT. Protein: CASSRRLAGVNGELFF.

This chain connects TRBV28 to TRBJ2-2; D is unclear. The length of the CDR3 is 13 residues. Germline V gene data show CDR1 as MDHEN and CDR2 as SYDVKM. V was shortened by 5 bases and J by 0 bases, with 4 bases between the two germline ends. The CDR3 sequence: CASSTTNTGELFF. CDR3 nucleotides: TGTGCCAGCAGTACTACGAACACCGGGGAGCTGTTTTTT.

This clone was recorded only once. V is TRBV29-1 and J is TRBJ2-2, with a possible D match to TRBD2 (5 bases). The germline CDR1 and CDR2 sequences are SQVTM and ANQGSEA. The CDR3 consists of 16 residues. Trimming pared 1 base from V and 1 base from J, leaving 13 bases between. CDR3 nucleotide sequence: TGCAGCGTTGAAGGGGCTCCGGCGGGGAACACCGGGGAGCTGTTTTTT. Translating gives CSVEGAPAGNTGELFF.

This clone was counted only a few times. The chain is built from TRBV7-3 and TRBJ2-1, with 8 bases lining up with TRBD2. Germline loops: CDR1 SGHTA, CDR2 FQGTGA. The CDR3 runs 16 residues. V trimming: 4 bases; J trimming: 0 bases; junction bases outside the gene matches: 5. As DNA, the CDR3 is TGTGCCAGCAGCTCTCGGGGGGGTAGCTCCTACAATGAGCAGTTCTTC. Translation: CASSSRGGSSYNEQFF.